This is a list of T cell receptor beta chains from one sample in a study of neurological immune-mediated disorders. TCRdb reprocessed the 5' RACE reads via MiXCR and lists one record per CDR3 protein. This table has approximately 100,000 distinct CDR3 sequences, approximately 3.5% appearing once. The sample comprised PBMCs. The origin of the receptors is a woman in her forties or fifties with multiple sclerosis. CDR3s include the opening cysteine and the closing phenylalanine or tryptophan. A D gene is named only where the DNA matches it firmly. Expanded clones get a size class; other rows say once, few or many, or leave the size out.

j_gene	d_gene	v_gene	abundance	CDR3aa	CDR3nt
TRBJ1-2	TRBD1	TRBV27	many	CASSLSRQGTGGYTF	TGTGCCAGCAGTTTATCCCGACAGGGGACGGGTGGCTACACCTTC
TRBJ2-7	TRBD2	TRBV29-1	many	CSAHIGDYTYEQYF	TGCAGCGCCCATATAGGGGACTATACCTACGAGCAGTACTTC
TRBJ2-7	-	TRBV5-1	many	CASSLADGYEQYF	TGCGCCAGCAGCTTGGCTGACGGCTACGAGCAGTACTTC
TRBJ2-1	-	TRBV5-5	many	CASSLGGEGNEQFF	TGTGCCAGCAGCCTCGGGGGAGAAGGCAATGAGCAGTTCTTC
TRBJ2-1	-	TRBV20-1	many	CSASLNEQFF	TGCAGTGCTAGTTTGAATGAGCAGTTCTTC
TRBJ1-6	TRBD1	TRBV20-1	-	CSAQDRLETLNF	TGCAGTGCCCAGGACAGGTTGGAGACCCTCAACTTT
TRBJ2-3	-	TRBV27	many	CASSLSGGRTDTQYF	TGTGCCAGCAGTTTATCGGGGGGCCGAACAGATACGCAGTATTTT
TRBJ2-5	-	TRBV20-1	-	CSARGDGGVETQYF	TGCAGTGCTAGAGGCGACGGGGGCGTAGAGACCCAGTACTTC
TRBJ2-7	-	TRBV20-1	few	CSAYNGLTYEQYF	TGCAGTGCTTATAACGGCCTTACCTACGAGCAGTACTTC
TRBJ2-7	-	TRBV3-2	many	CASSQGQVAYEQYF	TGTGCCAGCAGCCAGGGACAGGTCGCCTACGAGCAGTACTTC
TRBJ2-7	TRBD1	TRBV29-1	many	CSANAGGLGEQYF	TGCAGCGCCAACGCAGGGGGCTTAGGCGAGCAGTACTTC
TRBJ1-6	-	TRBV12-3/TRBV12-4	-	CASSPQTLSLPHF	TGTGCCAGCAGTCCACAGACCCTCTCACTCCCACACTTT
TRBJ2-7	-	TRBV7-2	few	CASSLAAGRGSYEQYF	TGTGCCAGCAGCTTAGCAGCGGGCAGGGGGTCCTACGAGCAGTACTTC
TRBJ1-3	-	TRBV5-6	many	CASSLEFGWGVSSGNTIYF	TGTGCCAGCAGCTTGGAGTTTGGATGGGGCGTAAGCTCTGGAAACACCATATATTTT
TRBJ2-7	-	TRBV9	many	CASSPAGTYEQYF	TGTGCCAGCAGCCCCGCCGGGACCTACGAGCAGTACTTC
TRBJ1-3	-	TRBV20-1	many	CSVVPEGLDTIYF	TGCAGTGTAGTGCCAGAGGGGCTGGACACCATATATTTT
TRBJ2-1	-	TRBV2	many	CASSDYSYNEQFF	TGTGCCAGCAGTGATTACAGTTACAATGAGCAGTTCTTC
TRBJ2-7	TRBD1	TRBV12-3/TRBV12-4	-	CASSLRIQGAREQYF	TGTGCCAGCAGTTTAAGGATACAGGGGGCGCGCGAGCAGTACTTC
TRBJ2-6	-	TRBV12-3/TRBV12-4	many	CASSPIRGRGVAGANVLTF	TGTGCCAGCAGTCCAATTAGGGGGAGGGGTGTGGCTGGGGCCAACGTCCTGACTTTC
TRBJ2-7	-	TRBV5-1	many	CASSLGQIYEQYF	TGCGCCAGCAGCTTGGGACAGATCTACGAGCAGTACTTC
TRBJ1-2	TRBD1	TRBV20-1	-	CSASQTGVGGYTF	TGCAGTGCTAGTCAGACAGGGGTAGGTGGCTACACCTTC
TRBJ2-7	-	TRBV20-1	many	CSAPSQVSYEQYF	TGCAGTGCCCCTAGTCAGGTTTCCTACGAGCAGTACTTC
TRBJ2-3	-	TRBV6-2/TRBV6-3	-	CASSSNTDTQYF	TGTGCCAGCAGTTCTAACACAGATACGCAGTATTTT
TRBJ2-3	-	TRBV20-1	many	CSGRTGRSTDTQYF	TGCAGTGGTCGAACAGGGAGAAGCACAGATACGCAGTATTTT
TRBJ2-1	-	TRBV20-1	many	CSATEGLYEQFF	TGCAGTGCTACCGAGGGACTTTATGAGCAGTTCTTC
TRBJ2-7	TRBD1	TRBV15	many	CATSKQTGAYEQYF	TGTGCCACCAGCAAACAAACAGGGGCCTACGAGCAGTACTTC
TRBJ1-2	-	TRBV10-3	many	CAISLSGGNYGYTF	TGTGCCATCAGTCTCTCAGGTGGCAACTATGGCTACACCTTC
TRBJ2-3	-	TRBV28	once	CASSPVGQGIWQDTQYF	TGTGCCAGCAGTCCCGTCGGGCAGGGGATCTGGCAAGATACGCAGTATTTT
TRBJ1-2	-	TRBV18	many	CASSPPGVEGYTF	TGTGCCAGCTCACCACCGGGGGTGGAAGGCTACACCTTC
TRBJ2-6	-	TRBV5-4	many	CASNPTGSSGANVLTF	TGTGCCAGCAACCCCACGGGGAGCTCTGGGGCCAACGTCCTGACTTTC
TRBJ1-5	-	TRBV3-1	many	CASSQNRNSNQPQHF	TGTGCCAGCAGCCAAAACCGGAATAGCAATCAGCCCCAGCATTTT
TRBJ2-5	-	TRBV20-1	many	CSALISAETQYF	TGCAGTGCACTAATCAGTGCGGAGACCCAGTACTTC
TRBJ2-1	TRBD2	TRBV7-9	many	CASSTVSRLAGFSYNEQFF	TGTGCCAGCAGTACAGTAAGCCGACTAGCGGGGTTCTCCTACAATGAGCAGTTCTTC
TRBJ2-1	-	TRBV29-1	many	CSVPSINEQFF	TGCAGCGTTCCCTCCATCAATGAGCAGTTCTTC
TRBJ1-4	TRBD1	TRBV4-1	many	CASSQMGQGAIDNEKLFF	TGCGCCAGCAGCCAAATGGGACAGGGGGCGATAGATAATGAAAAACTGTTTTTT
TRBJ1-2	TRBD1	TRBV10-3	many	CAITTGTGVNGYTF	TGTGCCATCACCACCGGGACAGGGGTCAATGGCTACACCTTC
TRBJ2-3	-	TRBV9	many	CASSVVSTDTQYF	TGTGCCAGCAGCGTAGTGAGCACAGATACGCAGTATTTT
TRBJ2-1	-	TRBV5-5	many	CASSWRGSNEQFF	TGTGCCAGCAGCTGGAGAGGTTCTAATGAGCAGTTCTTC
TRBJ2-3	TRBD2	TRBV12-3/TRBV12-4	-	CASSFTRSGGTDTQYF	TGTGCCAGCAGTTTCACCCGCAGCGGGGGTACAGATACGCAGTATTTT
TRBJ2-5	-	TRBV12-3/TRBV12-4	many	CASSLVVLGLAGKETQYF	TGTGCCAGCAGTTTAGTGGTTCTTGGTCTAGCTGGGAAGGAGACCCAGTACTTC
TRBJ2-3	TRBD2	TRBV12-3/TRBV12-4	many	CASSSPSGQGDTQYF	TGTGCCAGCAGTTCCCCTAGCGGGCAGGGAGATACGCAGTATTTT
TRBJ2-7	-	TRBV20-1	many	CSARAQGSYEQYF	TGCAGTGCTAGAGCCCAGGGGAGCTACGAGCAGTACTTC
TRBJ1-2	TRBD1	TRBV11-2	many	CASSLAGTGGYGYTF	TGTGCCAGCAGCTTAGCCGGGACAGGGGGCTATGGCTACACCTTC
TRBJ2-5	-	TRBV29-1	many	CSVYRETQYF	TGCAGCGTTTATCGGGAGACCCAGTACTTC
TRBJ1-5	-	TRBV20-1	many	CSAPDGGQGQPQHF	TGCAGTGCCCCTGATGGGGGACAAGGTCAGCCCCAGCATTTT
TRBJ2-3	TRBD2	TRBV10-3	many	CAISVAGGTDTQYF	TGTGCCATCAGTGTAGCGGGGGGCACAGATACGCAGTATTTT
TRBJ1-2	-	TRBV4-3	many	CASSQEYGSREGGYTF	TGCGCCAGCAGCCAAGAATATGGAAGCAGGGAGGGTGGCTACACCTTC
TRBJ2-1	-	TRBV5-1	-	CASSWRAGDSYNEQFF	TGCGCCAGCAGCTGGAGGGCGGGCGACTCCTACAATGAGCAGTTCTTC
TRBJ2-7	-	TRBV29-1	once	CSVVKPISYEQYF	TGCAGCGTTGTAAAGCCAATCTCCTACGAGCAGTACTTC
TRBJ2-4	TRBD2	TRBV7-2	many	CASSSSLAGRQYF	TGTGCCAGCAGCTCCTCGTTAGCGGGGCGTCAGTACTTC
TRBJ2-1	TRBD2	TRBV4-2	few	CASSQPRTSGGTSYNEQFF	TGTGCCAGCAGCCAACCTAGAACTAGCGGGGGGACCTCCTACAATGAGCAGTTCTTC
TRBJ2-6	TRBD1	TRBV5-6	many	CASSGQERTGANVLTF	TGTGCCAGCAGCGGACAGGAAAGGACTGGGGCCAACGTCCTGACTTTC